Sequencing of this T cell receptor beta chain was carried out in a study of blood T cell repertoires in COVID-19. Across the study: Samples representing acute and convalescent COVID-19 were sourced from the United States, Italy and Spain. T cells, B-cell-depleted T cells, or PBMCs provided the cDNA or gDNA that served as material.

Per the authors' pipeline: By means of reference gene primer amplification, nucleated cell counts were estimated. Assay: immunoSEQ multiplex PCR; the TCRdb copy retains only in-frame clones and omits some. V and J calls and clone size come straight from that table; D and trimming were deduced from the DNA. The repertoire consists of roughly 200,000 clones, with 85% to 90% occurring once and the leading ten covering about 6.3%. The germline CDR1 and CDR2 sequences are LNHDA and SQIVND (reference sequence). Trimming pared 3 bases from V and 4 bases from J, leaving 10 bases between. The CDR3 length is 14 residues.

This receptor was taken from a man in his forties or fifties with active or convalescent COVID-19. The V gene is TRBV19, the J gene TRBJ1-3, with TRBD1 as a possible D gene (5 bases). The sequencing sample was made of peripheral blood. The CDR3 loop is CASSIDAGGNTIYF. The CDR3, as DNA: TGTGCCAGTAGTATCGACGCAGGGGGAAACACCATATATTTT.